This T cell receptor (beta chain) was sequenced for a study of T cell responses to AZD1222 COVID-19 vaccine. The V gene's germline CDR1 is GTSNPN and CDR2 SVGIG (reference sequence). V lost 0 bases, J lost 7 bases, and 7 bases stayed unmatched. The CDR3 extends over 15 amino acids. TCRdb's table, derived via immunoSEQ multiplex PCR, lists solely in-frame clones and lacks some. There are some 120,000 clones in the sample; 87% occur only once, and around 9.3% lies in the top ten. The clonotype originates from an adult in good health. The specimen comprised peripheral blood, sampled on day 0 of AZD1222 vaccination. This chain links TRBV30 with TRBJ2-1; 9 bases are shared with TRBD2. The CDR3 sequence is CAWSVHAGGRNEQFF. CDR3 DNA: TGTGCCTGGAGTGTACACGCGGGGGGGCGTAATGAGCAGTTCTTC.